This T cell receptor beta chain is from a study of T cell responses to AZD1222 COVID-19 vaccine. At the level of the study: The study pooled second doses at about 4 or about 12 weeks.

Study-wide findings and caveats: Unmutated variant regions are reportedly targeted by nearly half of spike-specific TCRs. Spike-spanning, vaccine-associated CD4 TCRs were dominant at 160-218 and 743-854.

Worth noting for this clone: The target antigen is unknown.

Germline V gene sequence: CDR1 ENHRY, CDR2 SYGVKD. The V segment lost 10 bases and the J segment 4 bases; nucleotides outside the gene matches: 6. The CDR3 runs 13 residues. Sequenced by immunoSEQ multiplex PCR; TCRdb stores in-frame clones only, minus some. The sample consists of tens of thousands of clones, around 73% of them appearing once. The receptor was isolated from an adult in good health. The input for sequencing was peripheral blood, taken on day 0 of AZD1222 vaccination. This chain uses TRBV10-3 with TRBJ2-3, with 9 bases aligning to TRBD1. This chain's CDR3 is CATVGQGSDTQYF. CDR3 sequence (DNA): TGTGCCACCGTCGGACAGGGGTCAGATACGCAGTATTTT.